The rows below give T cell receptor beta chains drawn from one sample of a study of PD-1 blockade in classical Hodgkin lymphoma. The protocol was immunoSEQ multiplex PCR, while the TCRdb copy is restricted to in-frame clones and leaves out a portion. The data show over 11,000 clones, 60% to 80% seen once. The material was peripheral blood mononuclear cells (PBMCs), obtained before the second cycle of nivolumab. The receptor set was obtained from a human donor with classical Hodgkin lymphoma. Both conserved end residues are trimmed from each CDR3.

>TRBV30|TRBJ2-3
ALSGEGNTDTQY
>TRBV9|TRBJ1-2
ASSVAGTGRTGYT
>TRBV7-9|TRBJ2-1
ASSLEHRVVGNEQF
>TRBV5-1|TRBJ2-3
ASSFLAETTDTQY
>TRBV20-1|TRBJ1-3
SARDLDTIY
>TRBV5-4|TRBJ1-1
ASSLPGTRYTEAF
>TRBV18|TRBJ2-2
ASSPFANTGELF
>TRBV18|TRBJ1-2
ASSLNRDGYT
>TRBV10-3|TRBJ2-1
AISGRAGLASNEQF
>TRBV5-6|TRBJ2-2
ASSLQWLAQNTGELF
>TRBV27|TRBJ1-6
ASSLWGGGSPLH
>TRBV30|TRBJ1-5
AWSVLTGRFQPQH
>TRBV18|TRBJ2-7
ASSPPWAGGNYEQY
>TRBV2|TRBJ2-7
ASTGFTMNEQY
>TRBV10-3|TRBJ1-5
AISPSGTGINQPQH
>TRBV7-9|TRBJ2-7
ASSSTGVPTYEQY
>TRBV30|TRBJ1-1
AWSQGVGAF
>TRBV29-1|TRBJ2-3
SVEGAGWLTDTQY
>TRBV2|TRBJ2-3
ASSPTGDTQY
>TRBV6-5|TRBJ2-1
ASSYAAGGYNEQF
>TRBV11-3|TRBJ1-1
ASSLGPNTEAF
>TRBV4-3|TRBJ2-7
ASSRDRYEQY
>TRBV15|TRBJ2-7
ATSRGTVSSYEQY
>TRBV4-3|TRBJ2-3
ASSQNPGPNTDTQY
>TRBV7-6|TRBJ1-6
ASSSGQTYNSPLH
>TRBV11-2|TRBJ2-7
ASSPSTGEQY
>TRBV18|TRBJ1-4
ASSPPGQPNEKLF
>TRBV7-9|TRBJ1-3
ASSSGQFSGNTIY
>TRBV10-3|TRBJ2-1
AILSGTHNEQF
>TRBV7-6|TRBJ1-4
ASSQGAQTNEKLF
>TRBV6-5|TRBJ2-7
ASSYRDRDYEQY
>TRBV5-1|TRBJ2-1
ASSPPPGGPNNEQF
>TRBV27|TRBJ2-7
ASSRRQLYEQY
>TRBV6-5|TRBJ1-1
ASSYSLALSNTEAF